This T cell receptor beta chain came from a study of cytomegalovirus exposure and HLA in healthy donors. Across the whole study: Among the roughly 400 genotyped donors, over 70% were placed in the Caucasian-associated ancestry cluster.

Study-wide results and caveats: Other equally common chains were less clonally expanded than HLA-associated TCR beta chains, a later analysis showed. Donor immune exposure was known only as CMV serostatus.

The primer mix had 60 Vbeta and 13 Jbeta primers. Assay: immunoSEQ multiplex PCR; the TCRdb copy retains only in-frame clones and omits some. The data hold some 180,000 clones, with roughly three quarters observed a single time. V lost 8 bases, J lost 0 bases, and 23 bases lay in between. The CDR3 consists of 18 residues. Germline V gives CDR1 LNHNV, CDR2 YYDKDF (reference sequence). Points on this clone: Its specificity is unknown.

This chain links TRBV15 with TRBJ1-5; D possibly corresponds to TRBD1 (6 bases). Material: PBMCs. The sequence was collected from a male donor in good health and CMV-seronegative. The CDR3 DNA follows: TGTGCCACCTCGCAAATCATTACAGGGAAATATAGCAATCAGCCCCAGCATTTT. Translating gives CATSQIITGKYSNQPQHF.